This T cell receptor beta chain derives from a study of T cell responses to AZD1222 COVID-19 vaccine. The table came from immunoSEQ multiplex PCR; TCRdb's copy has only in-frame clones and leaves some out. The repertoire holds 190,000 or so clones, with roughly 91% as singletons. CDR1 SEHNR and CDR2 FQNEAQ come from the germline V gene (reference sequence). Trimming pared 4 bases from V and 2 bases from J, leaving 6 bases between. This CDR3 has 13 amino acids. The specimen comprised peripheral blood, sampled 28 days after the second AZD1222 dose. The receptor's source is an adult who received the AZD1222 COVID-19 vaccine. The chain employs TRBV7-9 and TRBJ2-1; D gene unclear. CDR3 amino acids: CASSSLAYNEQFF. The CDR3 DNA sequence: TGTGCCAGCAGCTCACTCGCCTACAATGAGCAGTTCTTC.